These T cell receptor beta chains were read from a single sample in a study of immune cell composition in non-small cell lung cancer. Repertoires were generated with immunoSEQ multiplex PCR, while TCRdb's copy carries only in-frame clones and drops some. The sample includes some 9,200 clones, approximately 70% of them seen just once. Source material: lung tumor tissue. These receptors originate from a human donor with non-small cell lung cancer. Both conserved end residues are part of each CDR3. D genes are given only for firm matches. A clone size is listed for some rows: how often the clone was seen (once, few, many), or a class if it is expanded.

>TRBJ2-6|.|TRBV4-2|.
CASSPGTGANVLTF
TGTGCCAGCAGCCCAGGTACAGGGGCCAACGTCCTGACTTTC
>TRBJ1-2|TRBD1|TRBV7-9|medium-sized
CASSPGRDRANYGYTF
TGTGCCAGCAGCCCGGGGAGGGACAGAGCTAACTATGGCTACACCTTC
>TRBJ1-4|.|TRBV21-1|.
CASSKQTGGVRTNEKLFF
TGTGCCAGCAGCAAACAAACGGGGGGGGTTAGAACTAATGAAAAACTGTTTTTT
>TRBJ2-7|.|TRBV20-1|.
CSAREVYEQYF
TGCAGTGCTAGGGAGGTGTACGAGCAGTACTTC
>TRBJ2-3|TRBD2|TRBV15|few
CATSPLAGDTDTQYF
TGTGCCACCAGCCCTCTAGCGGGGGACACAGATACGCAGTATTTT
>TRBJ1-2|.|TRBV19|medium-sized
CASSWYNAPGYTF
TGTGCCAGTAGTTGGTACAACGCTCCTGGCTACACCTTC
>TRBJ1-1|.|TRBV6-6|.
CASSLRLGNTEAFF
TGTGCCAGCAGTTTAAGGTTGGGGAACACTGAAGCTTTCTTT
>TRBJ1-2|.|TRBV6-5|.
CASNNLDSYGYTF
TGTGCCAGCAACAACTTGGACAGCTATGGCTACACCTTC
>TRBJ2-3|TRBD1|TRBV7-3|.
CASRLDRASDTQYF
TGTGCCAGCAGATTGGACAGGGCGTCAGATACGCAGTATTTT
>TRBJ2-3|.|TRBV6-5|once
CASSSSTDTQYF
TGTGCCAGCAGTTCTAGCACAGATACGCAGTATTTT
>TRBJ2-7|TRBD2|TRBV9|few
CASSVDGAGGQYEQYF
TGTGCCAGCAGCGTAGATGGAGCGGGGGGTCAATACGAGCAGTACTTC
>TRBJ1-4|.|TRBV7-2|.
CASSAMPTENEKLFF
TGTGCCAGCAGCGCCATGCCGACGGAGAATGAAAAACTGTTTTTT
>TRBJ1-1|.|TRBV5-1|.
CASSLRTPQDTEAFF
TGCGCCAGCAGCTTGAGGACCCCCCAAGACACTGAAGCTTTCTTT
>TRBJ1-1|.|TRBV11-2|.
CASSLGFGGGTEAFF
TGTGCCAGCAGCTTAGGGTTTGGGGGGGGTACTGAAGCTTTCTTT
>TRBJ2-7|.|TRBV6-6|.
CASRTRVFPFYEQYF
TGTGCCAGCCGAACCAGGGTTTTCCCATTCTACGAGCAGTACTTC
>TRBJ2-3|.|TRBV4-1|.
CASSLSARTSTDTQYF
TGCGCCAGCAGCTTATCAGCTAGAACTAGCACAGATACGCAGTATTTT
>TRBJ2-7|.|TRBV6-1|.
CASSVRDFSSYEQYF
TGTGCCAGCAGTGTGAGGGATTTTAGCTCCTACGAGCAGTACTTC
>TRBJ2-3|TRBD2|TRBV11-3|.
CASSLGGAGVGDTQYF
TGTGCCAGCAGCCTCGGGGGAGCGGGGGTGGGAGATACGCAGTATTTT
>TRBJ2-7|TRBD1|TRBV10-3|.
CAISVSGQAYEQYF
TGTGCCATTTCCGTTTCGGGACAGGCCTACGAGCAGTACTTC
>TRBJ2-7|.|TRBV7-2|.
CASSEMGRGEQYF
TGTGCCAGCAGCGAAATGGGGCGAGGGGAGCAGTACTTC
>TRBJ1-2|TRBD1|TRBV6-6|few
CASSGTGDYGYTF
TGTGCCAGCTCCGGGACAGGAGACTATGGCTACACCTTC
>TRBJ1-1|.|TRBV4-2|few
CASSQDTGNTEAFF
TGTGCCAGCAGCCAAGATACAGGTAACACTGAAGCTTTCTTT
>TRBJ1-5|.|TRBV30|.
CAWSENNQPQHF
TGTGCCTGGAGCGAAAACAATCAGCCCCAGCATTTT
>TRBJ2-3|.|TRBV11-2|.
CASRKQVDRTDTQYF
TGTGCCAGCAGAAAACAGGTTGACCGCACAGATACGCAGTATTTT
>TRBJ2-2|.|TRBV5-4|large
CASSNRGAGNTGELFF
TGTGCCAGCAGCAATCGGGGAGCCGGAAACACCGGGGAGCTGTTTTTT
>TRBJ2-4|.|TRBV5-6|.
CASSGNLAKNIQYF
TGTGCCAGCAGCGGGAACCTAGCCAAAAACATTCAGTACTTC
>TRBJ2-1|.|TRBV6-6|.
CASSYSFWDNEQFF
TGTGCCAGCAGTTACTCCTTCTGGGACAATGAGCAGTTCTTC
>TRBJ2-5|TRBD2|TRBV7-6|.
CASVLAGGETQYF
TGTGCCAGCGTCCTAGCGGGGGGGGAGACCCAGTACTTC
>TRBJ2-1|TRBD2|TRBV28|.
CASDSGGVLKQFF
TGTGCCAGCGATAGCGGGGGGGTTCTTAAGCAGTTCTTC
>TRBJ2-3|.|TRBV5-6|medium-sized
CASSLGLVADTQYF
TGTGCCAGCAGCTTGGGACTAGTCGCAGATACGCAGTATTTT
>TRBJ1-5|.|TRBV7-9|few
CASSLQNQPQHF
TGTGCCAGCAGCTTGCAGAATCAGCCCCAGCATTTT
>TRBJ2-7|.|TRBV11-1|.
CASSPILKQSGYEQYF
TGTGCCAGCAGCCCCATTCTGAAGCAGTCGGGGTACGAGCAGTACTTC
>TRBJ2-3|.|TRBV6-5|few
CASSGVGGTDTQYF
TGTGCCAGCAGTGGCGTGGGAGGCACAGATACGCAGTATTTT
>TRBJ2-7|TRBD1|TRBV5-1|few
CASSLRQGNYEQYF
TGCGCCAGCAGCTTAAGACAGGGGAACTACGAGCAGTACTTC
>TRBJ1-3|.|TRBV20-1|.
CSAWIQGGMYF
TGCAGTGCTTGGATACAGGGTGGCATGTATTTT
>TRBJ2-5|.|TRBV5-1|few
CASSSGGTVYQETQYF
TGCGCCAGCAGCTCGGGAGGGACAGTCTACCAAGAGACCCAGTACTTC
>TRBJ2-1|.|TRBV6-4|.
CASSASDRRHNEQFF
TGTGCCAGCAGTGCGTCGGATAGGCGGCACAATGAGCAGTTCTTC
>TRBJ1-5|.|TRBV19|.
CASSAPEGPQHF
TGTGCCAGTAGTGCCCCCGAGGGGCCCCAGCATTTT
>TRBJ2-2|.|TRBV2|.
CASRAGSTGELFF
TGTGCCAGCCGCGCGGGGAGTACCGGGGAGCTGTTTTTT
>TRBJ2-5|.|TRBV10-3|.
CAISESQQGYQETQYF
TGTGCCATCAGTGAATCCCAACAGGGATACCAAGAGACCCAGTACTTC
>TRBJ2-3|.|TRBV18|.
CASSPRRVGGTDTQYF
TGTGCCAGCTCACCACGAAGGGTAGGGGGCACAGATACGCAGTATTTT
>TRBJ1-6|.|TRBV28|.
CASSGTASPLHF
TGTGCCAGCAGTGGAACAGCTTCACCCCTCCACTTT
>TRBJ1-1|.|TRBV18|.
CASSPRADNLNTEAFF
TGTGCCAGCTCACCACGAGCGGACAATCTGAACACTGAAGCTTTCTTT
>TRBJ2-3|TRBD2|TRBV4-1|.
CASSQAEAGGRRDTQYF
TGCGCCAGCAGCCAAGCCGAGGCGGGGGGGAGGAGAGATACGCAGTATTTT
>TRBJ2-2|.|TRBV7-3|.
CASSYNRDTGELFF
TGTGCCAGCAGCTATAACAGGGATACCGGGGAGCTGTTTTTT
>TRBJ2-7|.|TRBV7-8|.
CAVPGAAPEEQYF
TGTGCCGTCCCCGGGGCGGCACCTGAGGAGCAGTACTTC